A selection of T cell receptor beta chains follows, all from one sample in a study of CDR3 diversity in severe acne. In TCRdb, the PCR reads were re-called with MiXCR into one record per CDR3 protein. The data hold more than 70,000 distinct CDR3 sequences, with around 47% observed a single time. Sequencing was performed on blood. The origin of the receptors is a male donor with severe acne vulgaris. CDR3s include the opening cysteine and the closing phenylalanine or tryptophan. The D gene is left open where the match is weak. Only part of the rows carry a size: once, few, many, or a class if the clone is expanded.

j_call: TRBJ2-1
v_call: TRBV19
d_call: .
clone_size: many
cdr3_nt: TGTGCCAGTAGTATTACCAGGGGAATTCGCAATGAGCAGTTCTTC
cdr3_aa: CASSITRGIRNEQFF

j_call: TRBJ2-7
v_call: TRBV4-3
d_call: .
clone_size: many
cdr3_nt: TGCGCCAGCAGCCAAGGCTCCGAGCAGTACTTC
cdr3_aa: CASSQGSEQYF

j_call: TRBJ2-2
v_call: TRBV7-2
d_call: .
clone_size: many
cdr3_nt: TGTGCCAGCAGCTTAGGGGCCGGGGAGCTGTTTTTT
cdr3_aa: CASSLGAGELFF

j_call: TRBJ1-1
v_call: TRBV25-1
d_call: .
clone_size: .
cdr3_nt: TGTGCCAGCAGTGAACAGCCGAACACTGAAGCTTTCTTT
cdr3_aa: CASSEQPNTEAFF

j_call: TRBJ2-7
v_call: TRBV20-1
d_call: TRBD2
clone_size: .
cdr3_nt: TGCAGTGCTAGTATGCGCGCTAGCGGGAGGGCCAATATTGTTCCGTACTTC
cdr3_aa: CSASMRASGRANIVPYF

j_call: TRBJ2-5
v_call: TRBV28
d_call: .
clone_size: .
cdr3_nt: TGTGTCAGCAGTTTCCCAGGGATCTCCTACAATGAGCAGTACTTC
cdr3_aa: CVSSFPGISYNEQYF

j_call: TRBJ1-4
v_call: TRBV7-9
d_call: TRBD1
clone_size: .
cdr3_nt: TGTGCCAGCAGCCGGGACAGCAAGTGGACTAATGAAAAACTGTTTTTT
cdr3_aa: CASSRDSKWTNEKLFF

j_call: TRBJ2-5
v_call: TRBV12-3/TRBV12-4
d_call: .
clone_size: medium-sized
cdr3_nt: TGTGCCAGCAGCCAAGACACTCTTGAGACCCAGTACTTC
cdr3_aa: CASSQDTLETQYF

j_call: TRBJ2-3
v_call: TRBV7-3
d_call: .
clone_size: many
cdr3_nt: TGTGCCACATCAGGAGGCCACACAGATACGCAGTATTTT
cdr3_aa: CATSGGHTDTQYF

j_call: TRBJ1-1
v_call: TRBV20-1
d_call: TRBD1
clone_size: many
cdr3_nt: TGCAGGGCCGGGGACAGGGGATATGAAGCTTTCTTT
cdr3_aa: CRAGDRGYEAFF

j_call: TRBJ2-7
v_call: TRBV20-1
d_call: TRBD2
clone_size: once
cdr3_nt: TGCAGTGCTCCCGGGACTAGCGAGGCCTACGAGCAGTACTTC
cdr3_aa: CSAPGTSEAYEQYF

j_call: TRBJ2-3
v_call: TRBV12-3/TRBV12-4
d_call: .
clone_size: .
cdr3_nt: TGTGCCAGCAGTCCACTTGCGCTTAGCACAGCTACGCAGTATTTT
cdr3_aa: CASSPLALSTATQYF

j_call: TRBJ2-1
v_call: TRBV5-6
d_call: .
clone_size: .
cdr3_nt: TGTGCCAGCAGCTTGCTCGAGACAGCAGCCTACAATGAGCAGTTCTTC
cdr3_aa: CASSLLETAAYNEQFF

j_call: TRBJ1-1
v_call: TRBV12-3/TRBV12-4
d_call: .
clone_size: few
cdr3_nt: TGTGCCAGCAGTTTCAGTGTGACTGAAGCTTTCTTT
cdr3_aa: CASSFSVTEAFF

j_call: TRBJ2-1
v_call: TRBV6-1
d_call: TRBD2
clone_size: many
cdr3_nt: TGTGCCGGCACCCCACTAGCGGGAGAACCGAATGAGCAGTTCTTC
cdr3_aa: CAGTPLAGEPNEQFF

j_call: TRBJ2-3
v_call: TRBV7-3
d_call: TRBD2
clone_size: many
cdr3_nt: TGTGCCAGCAGCTCCGGGGGACTAGCGGGAGCCAAAGATACGCAGTATTTT
cdr3_aa: CASSSGGLAGAKDTQYF

j_call: TRBJ2-7
v_call: TRBV7-9
d_call: .
clone_size: medium-sized
cdr3_nt: TGTGCCAGCAGCCCAATGAGCTACGAGCAGTACTTC
cdr3_aa: CASSPMSYEQYF

j_call: TRBJ2-6
v_call: TRBV6-5
d_call: .
clone_size: many
cdr3_nt: TGTGCCAGCAGCATGATTTCTGGGGCCAACGTCCTGACTTTC
cdr3_aa: CASSMISGANVLTF

j_call: TRBJ1-2
v_call: TRBV12-3/TRBV12-4
d_call: TRBD1
clone_size: .
cdr3_nt: TGTGCCAGCAGTTCACCCGGAGGGACAGGGGAGGATTATGGCTACACCTTC
cdr3_aa: CASSSPGGTGEDYGYTF

j_call: TRBJ2-3
v_call: TRBV4-1
d_call: .
clone_size: .
cdr3_nt: TGCGCCAGCAGCCAACCCCCATTGGCCCTGAGGGGGGATTTGAGCACAGATACGCAGTATTTT
cdr3_aa: CASSQPPLALRGDLSTDTQYF

j_call: TRBJ2-3
v_call: TRBV12-3/TRBV12-4
d_call: TRBD2
clone_size: once
cdr3_nt: TGTGCCAGCAGTTTGGCTAGCGGGAGGTCGGATACGCAGTATTTT
cdr3_aa: CASSLASGRSDTQYF

j_call: TRBJ1-1
v_call: TRBV12-3/TRBV12-4
d_call: .
clone_size: medium-sized
cdr3_nt: TGTGCCAGCGGTTGGGCTAACACTGAAGCTTTCTTT
cdr3_aa: CASGWANTEAFF

j_call: TRBJ2-1
v_call: TRBV24-1
d_call: .
clone_size: .
cdr3_nt: TGTGCCACCAGTGATTTGTCAGGGGTAGCGTTCTTC
cdr3_aa: CATSDLSGVAFF